This T cell receptor (beta chain) comes out of a study of beta chain features in type 1 diabetes. V gave up 2 bases and J gave up 0 bases, with 10 bases separating them. The length of the CDR3 is 15 residues. The germline gives CDR1 MNHEY, CDR2 SVGAGI. Every isolated RNA sample was fully reverse transcribed, so sequencing captured expressed TCRB transcripts. Libraries were prepared by immunoSEQ multiplex PCR; TCRdb keeps only in-frame clonotypes and omits some of them. The sample consists of approximately 250,000 clones, 13% to 15% of them appearing once. This clone was detected a few times. Sample: naive CD4+ T cells from blood. This clonotype was sampled from a middle-aged woman in good health. The chain combines TRBV6-5 with TRBJ1-1; D possibly corresponds to TRBD1 (6 bases). CDR3: CASSYTTGMNTEAFF. The CDR3 DNA reads as TGTGCCAGCAGTTACACGACAGGAATGAACACTGAAGCTTTCTTT.